This is a list of T cell receptor beta chains from one sample in a study of T cell changes during pregnancy in multiple sclerosis. The data were produced by immunoSEQ multiplex PCR, yet TCRdb's version contains in-frame clones alone and is incomplete. The sample has 35,000 to 45,000 clones; about 85% are singletons. This specimen was CD4+ T cells from peripheral blood mononuclear cells, taken after pregnancy. These receptors were obtained from a female donor with multiple sclerosis, enrolled in a pregnancy study. The CDR3 runs from the conserved cysteine through the conserved F or W. D genes are given only for firm matches. Some rows mark clone size as missing; the rest say once, few, many or name a class of expanded clone.

j_call	d_call	v_call	clone_size	cdr3_nt	cdr3_aa
TRBJ1-1	.	TRBV6-5	.	TGTGCCAGCAGGAGACATAACACTGAAGCTTTCTTT	CASRRHNTEAFF
TRBJ1-4	.	TRBV5-1	.	TGCGCCAGCAGCCCAGGACAGAATGAAAAACTGTTTTTT	CASSPGQNEKLFF
TRBJ1-3	.	TRBV27	.	TGTGCCAGCAGTGCGGGAGGAAACACCATATATTTT	CASSAGGNTIYF
TRBJ2-5	.	TRBV6-6	.	TGTGCCAGCAGTTACGGTCAGCAAGAGACCCAGTACTTC	CASSYGQQETQYF
TRBJ2-1	TRBD2	TRBV5-1	.	TGCGCCAGCAGTGCGACTAGCGGGTACAATGAGCAGTTCTTC	CASSATSGYNEQFF
TRBJ2-3	.	TRBV11-3	.	TGTGCCAGCAGGGGGGACAACACAGATACGCAGTATTTT	CASRGDNTDTQYF
TRBJ2-7	.	TRBV19	.	TGTGCCAGTAGTATTCCCGGGCGGGGATACGAGCAGTACTTC	CASSIPGRGYEQYF
TRBJ1-1	TRBD1	TRBV9	.	TGTGCCAGCAGCAAAATAGACAGGGGGCCGGGAGCTTTCTTT	CASSKIDRGPGAFF
TRBJ1-2	.	TRBV7-9	.	TGTGCCAGCAGCCCGGTCTATGGCTACACCTTC	CASSPVYGYTF
TRBJ1-6	.	TRBV7-9	few	TGTGCCAGCAGCTTGACTGGCGATGGTTCACCCCTCCACTTT	CASSLTGDGSPLHF
TRBJ2-5	.	TRBV2	.	TGTGCCAGCAGTTGGGCCCAAGAGACCCAGTACTTC	CASSWAQETQYF
TRBJ1-3	.	TRBV18	once	TGTGCCAGCTCACCGCGGACAGATTCTGGAAACACCATATATTTT	CASSPRTDSGNTIYF
TRBJ2-7	TRBD2	TRBV7-2	.	TGTGCCAGCAGCTTAGTTCCAGCGGGGGGCGAGCAGTACTTC	CASSLVPAGGEQYF
TRBJ2-1	.	TRBV11-2	.	TGTGCCAGCAGCTCCCCCTTCAATGAGCAGTTCTTC	CASSSPFNEQFF
TRBJ2-3	TRBD2	TRBV18	.	TGTGCCAGCTCACCACCACTAGCGGGAAGCACAGATACGCAGTATTTT	CASSPPLAGSTDTQYF
TRBJ2-1	.	TRBV6-1	.	TGTGCCAGCAGTGAAGCGGGGGAGGGGGGTGAGCAGTTCTTC	CASSEAGEGGEQFF
TRBJ1-1	.	TRBV10-1	.	TGCGCCAGGGGGGGTTCGGGGGAGCCTGTGGACACTGAAGCTTTCTTT	CARGGSGEPVDTEAFF
TRBJ2-1	.	TRBV28	.	TGTGCCAGCACCTCCCCCACAGGGTTCTCCTACAATGAGCAGTTCTTC	CASTSPTGFSYNEQFF
TRBJ2-3	TRBD1	TRBV18	.	TGTGCCAGCTCACTCTCCATCGGACAGGGGGCCGCGACAGATACGCAGTATTTT	CASSLSIGQGAATDTQYF
TRBJ2-1	TRBD2	TRBV4-1	.	TGCGCCAGCAGCCGCCGGACTAGCGGGGGTCTTCGGGGCGATGAGCAGTTCTTC	CASSRRTSGGLRGDEQFF
TRBJ1-1	.	TRBV2	.	TGTGCCAGCAGGGCACAGGACCCGAACACTGAAGCTTTCTTT	CASRAQDPNTEAFF
TRBJ2-7	.	TRBV21-1	.	TGTGCCAGCAGCAAAGGGGGGGGTCCACCTTCCTACGAGCAGTACTTC	CASSKGGGPPSYEQYF
TRBJ2-7	.	TRBV10-3	.	TGTGCCATCAGTGAGTCGACGCTTTTAGGACAGAAGCAGTACTTC	CAISESTLLGQKQYF